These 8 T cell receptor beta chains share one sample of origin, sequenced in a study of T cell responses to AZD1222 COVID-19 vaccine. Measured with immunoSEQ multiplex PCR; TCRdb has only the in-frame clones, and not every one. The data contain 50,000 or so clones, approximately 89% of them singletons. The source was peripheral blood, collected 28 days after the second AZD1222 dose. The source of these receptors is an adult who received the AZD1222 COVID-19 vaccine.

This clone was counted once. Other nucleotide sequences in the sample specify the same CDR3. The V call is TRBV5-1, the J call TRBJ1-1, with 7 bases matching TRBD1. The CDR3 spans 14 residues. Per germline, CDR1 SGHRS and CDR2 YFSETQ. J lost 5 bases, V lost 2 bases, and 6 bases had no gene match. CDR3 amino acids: CASSLGDRVTEAFF. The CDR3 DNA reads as TGCGCCAGCAGCTTAGGGGACAGAGTTACTGAAGCTTTCTTT.

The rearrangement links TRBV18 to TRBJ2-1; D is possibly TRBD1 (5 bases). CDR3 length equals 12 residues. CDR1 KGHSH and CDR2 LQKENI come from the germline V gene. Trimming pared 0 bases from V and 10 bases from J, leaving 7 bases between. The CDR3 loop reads CASSPPGREQFF. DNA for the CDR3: TGTGCCAGCTCACCACCGGGGCGGGAGCAGTTCTTC.

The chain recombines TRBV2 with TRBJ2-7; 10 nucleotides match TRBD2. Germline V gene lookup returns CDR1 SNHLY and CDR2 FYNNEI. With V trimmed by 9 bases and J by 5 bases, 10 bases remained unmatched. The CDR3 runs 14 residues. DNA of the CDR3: TGTGCCAGTCTAGCGGGGGTAGGTCGGCACGAGCAGTACTTC. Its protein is CASLAGVGRHEQYF. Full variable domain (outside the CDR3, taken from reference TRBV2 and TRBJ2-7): EPEVTQTPSHQVTQMGQEVILRCVPISNHLYFYWYRQILGQKVEFLVSFYNNEISEKSEIFDDQFSVERPDGSNFTLKIRSTKLEDSAMYFCASLAGVGRHEQYFGPGTRLTVT.

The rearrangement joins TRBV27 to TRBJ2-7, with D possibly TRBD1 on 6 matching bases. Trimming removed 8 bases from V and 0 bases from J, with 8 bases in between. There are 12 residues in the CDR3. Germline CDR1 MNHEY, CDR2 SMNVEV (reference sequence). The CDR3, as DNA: TGTGCCAGCGGGACACTCTCCTACGAGCAGTACTTC. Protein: CASGTLSYEQYF.

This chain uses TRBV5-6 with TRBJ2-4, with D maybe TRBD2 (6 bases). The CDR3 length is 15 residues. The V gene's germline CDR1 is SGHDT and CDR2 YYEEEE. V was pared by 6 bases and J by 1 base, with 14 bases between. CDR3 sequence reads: CASTTPRGAKNIQYF. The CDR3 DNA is TGTGCCAGCACCACCCCCCGGGGGGCCAAAAACATTCAGTACTTC.

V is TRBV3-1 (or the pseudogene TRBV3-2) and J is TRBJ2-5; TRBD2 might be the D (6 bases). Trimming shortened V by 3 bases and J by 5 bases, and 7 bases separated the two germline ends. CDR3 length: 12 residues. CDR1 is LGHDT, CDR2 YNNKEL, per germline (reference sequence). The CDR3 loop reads CASSHTSETQYF. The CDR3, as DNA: TGTGCCAGCAGCCACACTAGCGAGACCCAGTACTTC.

DNA of the CDR3: TGCGCCAGCAGCTCAGGGGTCGCCGGGGAGCTGTTTTTT. Its protein product is CASSSGVAGELFF. The chain couples TRBV5-1 to TRBJ2-2; a weak D match, TRBD1 (6 bases). The germline V and J ends were trimmed by 3 bases and 6 bases, with 9 bases remaining between them. Germline V gene lookup returns CDR1 SGHRS and CDR2 YFSETQ. The CDR3 consists of 13 residues. Complete variable domain (other parts from reference TRBV5-1 and TRBJ2-2): KAGVTQTPRYLIKTRGQQVTLSCSPISGHRSVSWYQQTPGQGLQFLFEYFSETQRNKGNFPGRFSGRQFSNSRSEMNVSTLELGDSALYLCASSSGVAGELFFGEGSRLTVL.

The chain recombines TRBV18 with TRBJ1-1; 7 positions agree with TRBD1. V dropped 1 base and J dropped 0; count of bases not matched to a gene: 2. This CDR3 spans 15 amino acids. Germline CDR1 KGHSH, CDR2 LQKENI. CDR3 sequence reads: CASSPQGQMNTEAFF. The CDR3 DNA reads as TGTGCCAGCTCACCACAGGGACAGATGAACACTGAAGCTTTCTTT.